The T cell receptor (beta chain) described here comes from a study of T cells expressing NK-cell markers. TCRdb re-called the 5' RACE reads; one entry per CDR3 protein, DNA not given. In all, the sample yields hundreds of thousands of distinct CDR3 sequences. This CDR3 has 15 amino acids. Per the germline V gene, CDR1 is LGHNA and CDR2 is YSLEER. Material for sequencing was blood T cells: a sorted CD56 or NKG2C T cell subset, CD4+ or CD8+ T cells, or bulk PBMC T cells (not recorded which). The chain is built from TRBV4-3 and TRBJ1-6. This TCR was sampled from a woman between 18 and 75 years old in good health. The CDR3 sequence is CASSRTIEDNSPLHF.